Each of the 28 T cell receptor beta chains below was sequenced from the same sample in a study of T cell repertoires in cytomegalovirus infection. Their antigen targets remain unknown. TCRdb passed the reads through MiXCR, listing each CDR3 protein once. The sample contains around 340,000 distinct CDR3 sequences, under 35% of which appear only once. Here the sequenced sample was cultured PBMCs, taken from culture after CMV antigen stimulation. These receptors were obtained from a human donor in good health (CMV status not recorded). Some clones in this sample may be carry-over from other donors' samples.

The rearrangement links TRBV6-6 to TRBJ2-1; perhaps TRBD2 as D (6 bases). Germline V gene lookup returns CDR1 MNHNY and CDR2 SVGAGI (reference sequence). Deletions cut 2 bases from V and 4 bases from J, with 12 bases between. The CDR3 is 15 amino acids. The CDR3 coding sequence is TGTGCCAGCAGTTACGCCAGCGGGTGGTACAATGAGCAGTTCTTC. This codes for CASSYASGWYNEQFF.

The rearrangement joins TRBV19 to TRBJ2-7; D is perhaps TRBD1 (5 bases). CDR1 is LNHDA and CDR2 is SQIVND in the germline V gene (reference sequence). V lost 1 base, J lost 3 bases, and 10 bases lay in between. There are 14 residues in the CDR3. The CDR3 DNA sequence: TGTGCCAGTAGTATAGGGCAGGGAATCTACGAGCAGTACTTC. Amino acid sequence: CASSIGQGIYEQYF.

The rearrangement joins TRBV7-2 to TRBJ1-1; D may be TRBD1 (6 bases). The V end lost 0 bases, the J end lost 4 bases, and 15 bases lay between the germline ends. Germline CDR1 and CDR2: SGHTA and FQGNSA. This CDR3 comprises 16 residues. CDR3 sequence reads: CASSLAGAGVFTEAFF. The CDR3 nucleotides are TGTGCCAGCAGCTTAGCGGGTGCAGGGGTGTTCACTGAAGCTTTCTTT.

This clonotype appeared a few times. The chain carries TRBV29-1 and TRBJ2-1, with a possible D match to TRBD2 (5 bases). Trimming took 4 bases from V and 12 from J, leaving 16 bases between them. The germline V gene has CDR1 SQVTM and CDR2 ANQGSEA. This CDR3 spans 12 amino acids. The CDR3 sequence: CSVVGPEGGQFF. As DNA, the CDR3 is TGCAGCGTTGTCGGCCCCGAGGGCGGGCAGTTCTTC.

For the CDR3, the DNA is TGCAGTGCTAGAGGGCGGGGGTTCTCCTACGAGCAGTACTTC. It is translated as CSARGRGFSYEQYF. V is TRBV20-1 and J is TRBJ2-7; 7 nucleotides line up with TRBD2. Trimming at V came to 1 base and at J to 0 bases, leaving 3 bases not matched to a gene. CDR1 is DFQATT, CDR2 SNEGSKA, per germline (reference sequence). The CDR3 contains 14 residues.

This clonotype was counted between two and nine times. V usage is TRBV27 and J usage is TRBJ1-4, with D uncertain. CDR1 is MNHEY, CDR2 SMNVEV, per germline (reference sequence). V was cut by 5 bases and J by 4 bases, with 20 bases left in between. The CDR3 has 17 residues. The CDR3 DNA follows: TGTGCCAGCAGTCCTCCCTTTGGGCAGCGGGGTAATGAAAAACTGTTTTTT. It is translated as CASSPPFGQRGNEKLFF.

This clonotype was seen ten or more times. The chain joins TRBV12-3 or TRBV12-4 to TRBJ2-5; D not certain. With 5 bases removed from V and 1 base from J, the gap between germline ends came to 8 bases. The CDR3 is 13 amino acids. CDR3 residues: CASSSLGQETQYF. In DNA, the CDR3 is TGTGCCAGCAGTAGCTTAGGCCAAGAGACCCAGTACTTC.

The chain joins TRBV29-1 to TRBJ2-7; TRBD1 or TRBD2 may be the D gene (6 bases each). Trimming removed 0 bases from V and 0 bases from J, with 21 bases in between. Looked up from germline, CDR1 is SQVTM and CDR2 is ANQGSEA. The CDR3 covers 18 residues. CDR3 protein: CSVEDRGRGPDGSYEQYF. DNA of the CDR3: TGCAGCGTTGAAGATCGGGGGCGGGGCCCCGACGGCTCCTACGAGCAGTACTTC.

This clonotype was counted between two and nine times. The chain carries TRBV7-2 and TRBJ2-2; D may be TRBD1 (5 bases). V was clipped by 2 bases and J by 5 bases, with 9 bases between them. This CDR3 contains 14 residues. Looked up from germline, CDR1 is SGHTA and CDR2 is FQGNSA. CDR3 DNA sequence: TGTGCCAGCAGCTTACAAGGGGTTACCGGGGAGCTGTTTTTT. Translation gives CASSLQGVTGELFF.

This clonotype has ten or more counts. The DNA for the CDR3 is TGTGCTAGTGGTTTGGTACAAGGAGTCTCAGATACGCAGTATTTT. Translated, it gives CASGLVQGVSDTQYF. V gene TRBV12-5 combines with J gene TRBJ2-3; no reliable D call. Germline assignment: CDR1 LGHNT and CDR2 FRNRAP. V lost 0 bases to trimming and J lost 4 bases, with 11 bases between them. This CDR3 has 15 amino acids.

The chain couples TRBV19 to TRBJ2-4; weak D call: TRBD2 (6 bases). Trimming took off 3 bases at V and 4 bases at J, with 16 bases between the two ends. The CDR3 runs to 16 residues. The germline V gene has CDR1 LNHDA and CDR2 SQIVND (reference sequence). This chain's CDR3 is CASSMRGPDRKNIQYF. CDR3 in DNA: TGTGCCAGTAGTATGCGGGGACCCGATAGAAAAAACATTCAGTACTTC.

The V gene is TRBV18, the J gene TRBJ1-2; D is ambiguous. Trimming stripped 3 bases from V and 6 bases from J, with 11 bases between. This CDR3 contains 13 residues. CDR1 and CDR2 (germline): KGHSH, LQKENI. In DNA, the CDR3 is TGTGCCAGCTCACCGAGGCCGGGAGATGGCTACACCTTC. Translated: CASSPRPGDGYTF.

A few counts support this clonotype. The chain links TRBV28 to TRBJ2-1, with 7 bases aligning to TRBD2. CDR1 and CDR2 from the germline V gene are MDHEN and SYDVKM. V lost 4 bases and J lost 8; bases outside the gene matches: 20. This CDR3 comprises 18 residues. The CDR3 nucleotides read TGTGCCAGCAGTTCCTTGCGGGAGCGATTCAAGGTTTACGATGAGCAGTTCTTC. The encoded protein is CASSSLRERFKVYDEQFF.

This clonotype showed up just a few times. The chain couples TRBV7-2 to TRBJ2-1; either TRBD1 or TRBD2 may supply D (5 bases each). The CDR3 is 12 residues long. CDR1 and CDR2 (germline): SGHTA, FQGNSA. V lost 8 bases and J 8 bases, leaving 13 bases between the germline ends. The CDR3 nucleotides read TGTGCCAGCGATGAGGGGCACTATGAGCAGTTCTTC. Its translation: CASDEGHYEQFF.

The rearrangement uses TRBV4-1 and TRBJ2-7; no definite D call. From germline, CDR1 is MGHRA and CDR2 YSYEKL. The V gene lost 0 bases and the J gene lost 2 bases, with 11 bases spanning the gap. This CDR3 comprises 15 residues. The CDR3 region has the DNA TGCGCCAGCAGCCAAGATAATCGGACCCCCTACGAGCAGTACTTC. It translates to CASSQDNRTPYEQYF.

The gene calls are TRBV7-9 and TRBJ2-3; TRBD2 matches at 8 bases. V shed 3 bases, J shed 4 bases, and the junction held 9 bases outside the gene matches. Germline V gives CDR1 SEHNR, CDR2 FQNEAQ (reference sequence). CDR3 length: 16 amino acids. DNA of the CDR3: TGTGCCAGCAGCTTTCGGCTAGCGGGTATCCCAGATACGCAGTATTTT. Residues: CASSFRLAGIPDTQYF.

The V and J genes are TRBV19 and TRBJ2-1; 8 bases match TRBD1. This CDR3 region has 16 residues. The junction had 11 bases not matched to a gene; V was cut back by 2 bases and J by 8 bases. Germline V gene lookup returns CDR1 LNHDA and CDR2 SQIVND (reference sequence). CDR3 nucleotides: TGTGCCAGTAGTATAATGGACAGGGACCTTTCCCATGAGCAGTTCTTC. Translating gives CASSIMDRDLSHEQFF.

The sample holds a few counts of this clonotype. The DNA is left out, because the CDR3 cannot be placed on it with certainty; the CDR3 is given as TCRdb lists it. The chain has TRBV19 and TRBJ2-1; the listed D gene, TRBD1, was not tested against the DNA. Germline V CDR1 and CDR2: LNHDA, SQIVND (reference sequence). The CDR3 contains 17 residues when both ends are counted. The CDR3 here is CASSGRAERGGLNEQFF.

The V gene is TRBV6-5, the J gene TRBJ1-1, with D uncertain. The V end was cut by 7 bases, the J end by 0 bases, with 9 bases between. The CDR3 consists of 13 residues. Germline V gene data show CDR1 as MNHEY and CDR2 as SVGAGI. CDR3 sequence reads: CASISRLNTEAFF. For the CDR3, the DNA is TGTGCCAGCATAAGTAGGCTGAACACTGAAGCTTTCTTT.

This clonotype was counted many times. The CDR3 region is CASSFDWANEQYF. CDR3 nucleotides: TGTGCCAGCAGTTTCGACTGGGCCAACGAGCAGTACTTC. The chain has TRBV27 and TRBJ2-7; D call uncertain. The CDR3 covers 13 residues. Trimming left V 3 bases short and J 5 bases short, with 11 bases between. Germline CDR1 and CDR2: MNHEY and SMNVEV (reference sequence).

This clonotype was picked up a small number of times. This rearrangement joins TRBV18 to TRBJ1-1; a weak D match, TRBD1 (6 bases). Per germline, CDR1 KGHSH and CDR2 LQKENI. The CDR3 sequence is 14 residues long. The germline V and J ends were trimmed by 3 bases and 4 bases, with 12 bases remaining between them. The CDR3 DNA is TGTGCCAGCTCACCTAACGCAGGGGCCACTGAAGCTTTCTTT. Translated, it gives CASSPNAGATEAFF.

This clonotype has at least ten counts. The genes are TRBV28 and TRBJ2-5, with D hard to call. CDR3 length: 15 amino acids. Between the trimmed V and J ends, which lost 4 bases and 4 bases, there was a span of 16 bases. CDR1 is MDHEN, CDR2 SYDVKM, per germline. The CDR3 loop is CASSSLVGGTETQYF. Written as DNA, the CDR3 is TGTGCCAGCAGTTCCCTAGTTGGCGGAACAGAGACCCAGTACTTC.

This clonotype has at least ten counts. This rearrangement joins TRBV7-2 to TRBJ2-7, with D possibly being TRBD2 (6 bases). This CDR3 is built from 14 residues. Trimming stripped 4 bases from V and 2 bases from J, with 12 bases between. Germline CDR1 and CDR2: SGHTA and FQGNSA. CDR3 residues: CASSSIAETYEQYF. CDR3 in DNA: TGTGCCAGCAGCTCTATAGCGGAGACCTACGAGCAGTACTTC.

This rearrangement joins TRBV24-1 to TRBJ2-5, with a weak D call TRBD1 (6 bases). The V gene lost 3 bases and the J gene lost 5 bases, with 12 bases spanning the gap. The V gene's germline CDR1 is KGHDR and CDR2 SFDVKD. The CDR3 is 14 residues long. CDR3 coding DNA: TGTGCCACCAGTGATCCTACAGGGAGCGAGACCCAGTACTTC. As protein: CATSDPTGSETQYF.

V and J are TRBV7-8 and TRBJ2-3; 9 positions agree with TRBD2. The length of the CDR3 is 15 residues. V gave up 6 bases and J gave up 3 bases; unmatched junction bases: 7. Germline lookup yields CDR1 SGHVS and CDR2 FQNEAQ. CDR3 sequence (DNA): TGTGCCAGCAGTTACGCGGGGGGGCGAACAGATACGCAGTATTTT. Amino acids: CASSYAGGRTDTQYF.

This clonotype was detected only a few times. In DNA form, the CDR3 reads TGTGCCAGCAGGATGGACCGGGGGCACACTGAAGCTTTCTTT. Protein product: CASRMDRGHTEAFF. The V gene is TRBV7-9, the J gene TRBJ1-1; tentatively, D is TRBD1 (6 bases). Germline CDR1 and CDR2: SEHNR and FQNEAQ (reference sequence). V shed 6 bases and J shed 3 bases, with 14 bases lying between them. CDR3 length: 14 amino acids.

The genes are TRBV5-1 and TRBJ2-1; TRBD2 might be the D (5 bases). From germline, CDR1 is SGHRS and CDR2 YFSETQ. Trimming took 3 bases from V and 7 from J, leaving 17 bases between them. The CDR3 runs to 15 residues. Here the CDR3 DNA reads TGCGCCAGCAGCTACTGGTCGGGAAGGCTTAATGAGCAGTTCTTC. This translates into CASSYWSGRLNEQFF.

This sequence joins TRBV3-1 and TRBJ1-5, with 11 bases lining up with TRBD1. The CDR3 has 17 residues. The V gene end was trimmed by 1 base and the J gene end by 4 bases; junction bases not matched to a gene: 6. Per the germline V gene, CDR1 is LGHDT and CDR2 is YNNKEL (reference sequence). CDR3 region: CASSQAGTGGSNQPQHF. In DNA form, the CDR3 reads TGTGCCAGCAGCCAAGCCGGGACAGGGGGATCGAATCAGCCCCAGCATTTT. Based on the CDR3 plus reference TRBV3-1 and TRBJ1-5, the full variable domain is DTAVSQTPKYLVTQMGNDKSIKCEQNLGHDTMYWYKQDSKKFLKIMFSYNNKELIINETVPNRFSPKSPDKAHLNLHINSLELGDSAVYFCASSQAGTGGSNQPQHFGDGTRLSIL.